This entry describes one T cell receptor (beta chain). Antigen unknown. These data belong to a study of cytomegalovirus exposure and HLA in healthy donors. Overall study results and limits: The study listed about 150 cytomegalovirus-associated TCR beta chains. In a later analysis, TCR beta V- and J-gene trimming was associated with a missense DCLRE1C variant.

This CDR3 contains 18 residues. Germline V CDR1 and CDR2: SGHTA, FQGNSA. V was shortened by 5 bases and J by 0 bases, with 20 bases between the two germline ends. Primers: 60 Vbeta forward and 13 Jbeta reverse. Sequencing was performed with immunoSEQ multiplex PCR; in TCRdb, only in-frame clones are kept and a portion is missing. The sample shows roughly 150,000 clones, 84% of them seen only once. The sequence derives from a man aged 25-45 years in good health and CMV-seronegative. The specimen was PBMCs. The chain recombines TRBV7-2 with TRBJ2-1, with D maybe TRBD2 (5 bases). The CDR3, as DNA: TGTGCCAGCAGCGCGAATCGGGGAAGTCCTAGCTCCTACAATGAGCAGTTCTTC. Its translation: CASSANRGSPSSYNEQFF.